This entry lists 21 T cell receptor beta chains sequenced from one sample in a study of a mutant IDH1 vaccine in newly diagnosed glioma. Produced via immunoSEQ multiplex PCR; TCRdb's table is partial and in-frame only. This repertoire shows roughly 48,000 clones, over 60% found once; its top ten account for 10% to 15%. The time point here: week 35, safety follow-up. What each vaccine dose contained was 300 ug of mutant IDH1 20-mer peptide, accompanied by topical imiquimod. The antigens of these receptors remain unknown. Sequences were derived from PBMCs, sampled from a glioma patient whose treatment included an IDH1 peptide vaccine. Receptors originate from a man in his forties with glioma.

This clone appeared a single time. The chain combines TRBV7-9 with TRBJ2-1; 10 bases map to TRBD2. V was pared by 2 bases and J by 5 bases, with 3 bases of the junction left unmatched. Germline CDR1 reads SEHNR; CDR2 reads FQNEAQ (reference sequence). The CDR3 has 15 amino acids. This CDR3 is CASSLLAGVDNEQFF. For the CDR3, the DNA is TGTGCCAGCAGCTTACTAGCGGGAGTCGACAATGAGCAGTTCTTC.

This clone was observed a few times. The chain carries TRBV7-2 and TRBJ2-2; 8 bases line up with TRBD1. V dropped 5 bases and J dropped 5; count of bases not matched to a gene: 7. The CDR3 totals 15 residues. Germline V gene lookup returns CDR1 SGHTA and CDR2 FQGNSA. CDR3 coding DNA: TGTGCCAGCAGCCGCGACAGGGGCGAAACCGGGGAGCTGTTTTTT. As protein: CASSRDRGETGELFF.

This clone has just one count. V usage is TRBV7-6 and J usage is TRBJ2-5, with TRBD2 matching 14 bases. This CDR3 region has 17 residues. Germline V gives CDR1 SGHVS, CDR2 FNYEAQ. V was pared by 4 bases and J by 5 bases, with 9 bases of the junction left unmatched. DNA of the CDR3: TGTGCCAGCAGCTCTCGACTAGCGGGAGGGACCTCCGAGACCCAGTACTTC. Its translation: CASSSRLAGGTSETQYF.

Only a few counts were recorded for this clone. The rearrangement uses TRBV6-6 and TRBJ2-7; tentatively, D is TRBD1 or TRBD2 (5 bases each). Germline CDR1 is MNHNY and CDR2 is SVGAGI (reference sequence). V was cut by 2 bases and J by 4 bases, with 9 bases left in between. The length of the CDR3 is 13 residues. CDR3 amino acids: CASSYAGGYEQYV. In nucleotides, the CDR3 is TGTGCCAGCAGTTACGCTGGGGGATACGAGCAGTACGTC.

This clone was recorded only once. V usage is TRBV6-1 and J usage is TRBJ2-7; tentatively, D is TRBD1 (6 bases). Deletions cut 4 bases from V and 0 bases from J, with 7 bases between. The CDR3 is 13 amino acids. Germline V CDR1 and CDR2: MNHNS, SASEGT. CDR3 residues: CASSGDNSYEQYF. For the CDR3, the DNA is TGTGCCAGCAGTGGGGACAACTCCTACGAGCAGTACTTC.

This sequence joins TRBV7-2 and TRBJ1-4, with 10 bases that match TRBD1. The CDR3 is made up of 15 amino acids. J gave up 8 bases and V 2 bases, and 5 bases lay outside the gene matches. Germline V CDR1 and CDR2: SGHTA, FQGNSA. As DNA, the CDR3 is TGTGCCAGCAGCTTAAGGAGGACAGGGGGAGAAAAACTGTTTTTT. Encoded protein: CASSLRRTGGEKLFF. The full variable domain, in which reference TRBV7-2 and TRBJ1-4 provide the parts outside the CDR3, is GAGVSQSPSNKVTEKGKDVELRCDPISGHTALYWYRQSLGQGLEFLIYFQGNSAPDKSGLPSDRFSAERTGGSVSTLTIQRTQQEDSAVYLCASSLRRTGGEKLFFGSGTQLSVL.

This chain links TRBV5-6 with TRBJ2-5, with D possibly matching TRBD2 (6 bases). CDR3 length: 13 amino acids. V lost 0 bases, J lost 10 bases, and 13 bases lay in between. Germline assignment: CDR1 SGHDT and CDR2 YYEEEE. The CDR3 loop reads CASSLGGLRDQYF. Written as DNA, the CDR3 is TGTGCCAGCAGCTTGGGGGGACTTCGGGACCAGTACTTC.

This clone appeared a few times. V usage is TRBV18 and J usage is TRBJ2-2; the match to TRBD2 covers 10 bases. The germline V gene has CDR1 KGHSH and CDR2 LQKENI. This CDR3 is built from 16 residues. With V trimmed by 1 base and J by 7 bases, 6 bases remained unmatched. The chain's CDR3 is CASSPRLAGEVGELFF. The CDR3 bases are TGTGCCAGCTCACCACGGCTAGCGGGAGAAGTCGGGGAGCTGTTTTTT.

The rearrangement joins TRBV10-3 to TRBJ2-1; D possibly corresponds to TRBD1 (6 bases). Germline V gene data show CDR1 as ENHRY and CDR2 as SYGVKD. This CDR3 is 16 amino acids long. V gave up 3 bases and J gave up 0 bases, with 12 bases separating them. The CDR3 is CAISDMLGGSYNEQFF. The CDR3 DNA sequence: TGTGCCATCAGTGATATGCTAGGGGGCTCCTACAATGAGCAGTTCTTC.

The V gene is TRBV6-5, the J gene TRBJ2-5, with 7 bases identical to TRBD1. CDR3 size: 12 residues. Germline V gene data show CDR1 as MNHEY and CDR2 as SVGAGI. Trimming removed 6 bases from V and 6 bases from J; junction bases left unmatched: 4. The CDR3 DNA sequence: TGTGCCAGCAGCGACAGGGTTCAGACCCAGTACTTC. Residues: CASSDRVQTQYF.

The J gene is TRBJ2-5, the V gene TRBV7-2; D may correspond to TRBD1 or TRBD2 (6 bases each). CDR1 SGHTA and CDR2 FQGNSA come from the germline V gene. V was trimmed by 1 base and J by 5 bases, leaving 20 bases between them. CDR3 length equals 17 residues. This CDR3 is CASSLGGISGRGETQYF. CDR3 nucleotides: TGTGCCAGCAGCTTAGGAGGGATTAGCGGAAGGGGGGAGACCCAGTACTTC.

The chain couples TRBV15 to TRBJ2-2; TRBD2 agrees at 10 bases. This CDR3 contains 14 residues. The V segment lost 5 bases and the J segment 8 bases; nucleotides outside the gene matches: 5. Germline V lookup: CDR1 LNHNV, CDR2 YYDKDF (reference sequence). For the CDR3, the DNA is TGTGCCACCAGCGGCCAAGCGGGAGGGGGGGAGCTGTTTTTT. Encoded protein: CATSGQAGGGELFF.

This sequence joins TRBV5-6 and TRBJ1-1; TRBD1 matches 8 bases. Trimming took 3 bases from V and 7 from J; bases not matched to a gene: 8. The length of the CDR3 is 14 residues. Germline assignment: CDR1 SGHDT and CDR2 YYEEEE. CDR3 sequence reads: CASSWPGQGSEAFF. CDR3 DNA: TGTGCCAGCAGCTGGCCCGGACAGGGAAGTGAAGCTTTCTTT. Full variable domain (outside the CDR3, taken from reference TRBV5-6 and TRBJ1-1): DAGVTQSPTHLIKTRGQQVTLRCSPKSGHDTVSWYQQALGQGPQFIFQYYEEEERQRGNFPDRFSGHQFPNYSSELNVNALLLGDSALYLCASSWPGQGSEAFFGQGTRLTVV.

This clone was observed a single time. The chain has TRBV23-1 and TRBJ1-1; tentative D call: TRBD1 (6 bases). Being an ORF, TRBV23-1 has a function that is uncertain. The CDR3 length is 14 residues. Trimming removed 4 bases from V and 2 bases from J, with 11 bases in between. CDR3 region: CASSPGTSNTEAFF. The CDR3, as DNA: TGCGCCAGCAGTCCCGGGACAAGCAACACTGAAGCTTTCTTT.

The chain links TRBV4-1 to TRBJ2-7; TRBD2 is a possible D gene (6 bases). V lost 4 bases and J 0 bases, leaving 19 bases between the germline ends. The CDR3 spans 17 residues. Germline loops: CDR1 MGHRA, CDR2 YSYEKL. DNA for the CDR3: TGCGCCAGCAGCCTTCGAGGAGGGAGGTCCAGCTCCTACGAGCAGTACTTC. This encodes CASSLRGGRSSSYEQYF.

The rearrangement links TRBV11-3 to TRBJ2-5; TRBD2 matches 9 bases. This CDR3 comprises 18 residues. Unmatched junction bases numbered 9, after V lost 1 base and J lost 0 bases. Looked up from germline, CDR1 is SGHNT and CDR2 is YENEEA. The CDR3 DNA reads TGTGCCAGCAGCTTAGGTTATCCTAGCGGGGCCTACCAAGAGACCCAGTACTTC. Protein sequence: CASSLGYPSGAYQETQYF.

This chain links TRBV19 with TRBJ2-7; 10 bases map to TRBD2. Losses at the gene ends were 5 bases for V and 6 bases for J; bases not matched to a gene: 4. The CDR3 contains 13 residues. CDR1 and CDR2 (germline): LNHDA, SQIVND (reference sequence). CDR3: CASSRVAGGEQYV. The DNA for the CDR3 is TGTGCCAGTAGTCGGGTAGCGGGAGGCGAGCAGTACGTC.

This chain connects TRBV6-5 to TRBJ1-1; D gene unclear. Germline loops: CDR1 MNHEY, CDR2 SVGAGI. The CDR3 has 13 residues. V was trimmed by 8 bases and J by 1 base, leaving 11 bases between them. CDR3 in amino acids: CASRVARNTEAFF. The CDR3 DNA reads TGTGCCAGCCGTGTGGCACGGAACACTGAAGCTTTCTTT.

This clone has just a few counts. Other DNA sequences in the sample encode the same CDR3. CDR3 sequence (DNA): TGTGCCAGCAGCGGGCGGACTGGAATAGGACTCGAGCAGTACTTC. It is translated as CASSGRTGIGLEQYF. This chain joins TRBV7-2 and TRBJ2-7; a possible D gene is TRBD2 (5 bases). Germline V gives CDR1 SGHTA, CDR2 FQGNSA. The CDR3 extends over 15 amino acids. The germline V and J ends were trimmed by 5 bases and 6 bases, with 20 bases remaining between them. The full variable domain, its missing parts supplied by reference TRBV7-2 and TRBJ2-7, is GAGVSQSPSNKVTEKGKDVELRCDPISGHTALYWYRQSLGQGLEFLIYFQGNSAPDKSGLPSDRFSAERTGGSVSTLTIQRTQQEDSAVYLCASSGRTGIGLEQYFGPGTRLTVT.

The gene calls are TRBV11-3 and TRBJ2-3; D is possibly TRBD2 (5 bases). The CDR3 has 16 residues. CDR1 and CDR2 from the germline V gene are SGHNT and YENEEA. Trimming took 8 bases from V and 1 from J, leaving 19 bases between them. In DNA form, the CDR3 reads TGTGCCAGCGGCCAAGGTCGGGGTAGCGGCACAGATACGCAGTATTTT. This gives the protein CASGQGRGSGTDTQYF.

Points on this clone: This may be a read error, as it is one base from a much larger clone. The chain links TRBV19 to TRBJ1-5; D gene uncertain. V dropped 0 bases and J dropped 12 bases, with 9 bases sitting between them. The germline CDR1 and CDR2 sequences are LNHDA and SQIVND (reference sequence). The CDR3 totals 12 residues. CDR3 region: CASSIEGYSQHF. DNA for the CDR3: TGTGCCAGTAGTATAGAGGGATACAGCCAGCATTTT.